The entry that follows covers one TCR beta chain sequence. The entry originates in a study of blood T cells in healthy people across ages. Germline CDR1 reads MGHRA; CDR2 reads YSYEKL. The CDR3 has 13 residues. V was shortened by 4 bases and J by 3 bases, with 10 bases between the two germline ends. Alongside a J-beta primer mix, a sample-barcoded 5' primer served in a second PCR lasting roughly 7 to 11 cycles. TCRdb independently ran MiXCR on the 5' RACE reads; one entry per CDR3 protein. The data show over a million distinct CDR3 sequences, 45% seen once. Sample: blood. The clonotype originates from a woman in her sixties in good health. V usage is TRBV4-1 and J usage is TRBJ2-7; no definite D call. The CDR3 coding sequence is TGCGCCAGCAGCCCAATTCAGGACTACGAGCAGTACTTC. Protein sequence: CASSPIQDYEQYF.